These T cell receptor beta chains were read from a single sample in a study of cytomegalovirus exposure and HLA in healthy donors. Repertoires were generated with immunoSEQ multiplex PCR, while TCRdb's copy carries only in-frame clones and drops some. The repertoire consists of approximately 140,000 clones, with 75% to 85% occurring once and the leading ten covering roughly 6.8%. Sequencing was done on a sample of PBMCs. Receptors originate from a man aged 50 to 59 in good health and CMV-seropositive. Each CDR3 is given without its conserved first and last residue.

V gene: TRBV27
J gene: TRBJ1-6
CDR3 protein: ASRPLNMDNSPLH

V gene: TRBV2
J gene: TRBJ2-3
CDR3 protein: ASRRLAAGTDTQY

V gene: TRBV10-1
J gene: TRBJ2-2
CDR3 protein: ASSEQPGGELF

V gene: TRBV5-1
J gene: TRBJ2-5
CDR3 protein: ASSIPTGGEETQY

V gene: TRBV6-1
J gene: TRBJ2-7
CDR3 protein: ASSEVGLASYEQY

V gene: TRBV12-5
J gene: TRBJ2-5
CDR3 protein: ASGLGTAGGQETQY

V gene: TRBV5-4
J gene: TRBJ1-1
CDR3 protein: ASSFHNTEAF

V gene: TRBV19
J gene: TRBJ2-6
CDR3 protein: ASSMSSSGANVLT

V gene: TRBV10-2
J gene: TRBJ1-5
CDR3 protein: ASSESMGGRNQPQH

V gene: TRBV4-1
J gene: TRBJ1-1
CDR3 protein: ASSPEGGRTEAF

V gene: TRBV28
J gene: TRBJ1-2
CDR3 protein: ASSLLTGPYF

V gene: TRBV11-2
J gene: TRBJ1-2
CDR3 protein: ASSLRAGGGYGYT

V gene: TRBV25-1
J gene: TRBJ2-2
CDR3 protein: ASSDTRAPAGELF

V gene: TRBV5-6
J gene: TRBJ2-7
CDR3 protein: ASSTGYEQY

V gene: TRBV23-1
J gene: TRBJ2-2
CDR3 protein: ASSRKGPHSNTGELF

V gene: TRBV5-1
J gene: TRBJ2-1
CDR3 protein: ASSSGTKYEQF

V gene: TRBV7-6
J gene: TRBJ2-7
CDR3 protein: ASSTRTGRGYEQY